A single sample gave rise to the 15 T cell receptor beta chains below, sequenced in a study of beta chain features in type 1 diabetes. As every portion of the isolated RNA was reverse transcribed, the sequencing read expressed TCRB transcripts. Here immunoSEQ multiplex PCR was the method, and the copy in TCRdb shows in-frame clones only, minus some. This repertoire shows hundreds of thousands of clones, approximately 28% found once; its top ten account for almost 0.065%. The sample comprised naive CD4+ T cells from blood. These receptors all stem from a man younger than 35 in good health.

V gene TRBV10-3 combines with J gene TRBJ1-5; TRBD1 might be the D (6 bases). Germline CDR1 ENHRY, CDR2 SYGVKD. The CDR3 length is 13 residues. V was pared by 6 bases and J by 5 bases, with 11 bases between. The CDR3 DNA reads TGTGCCATCAGGGGGGACACCGATCAGCCCCAGCATTTT. Protein sequence: CAIRGDTDQPQHF.

Remarks on this clone: One end of the junction does not line up with germline, which may come from a read error. The chain is built from TRBV7-7 and TRBJ2-3; 9 nucleotides align to TRBD2. The CDR3 length is 15 residues. Per the germline V gene, CDR1 is SSHAT and CDR2 is FNYEAQ (reference sequence). The CDR3 reads CASSLAGGRGDTQYF. In nucleotides, the CDR3 is TGTGCTAGCAGCTTGGCGGGAGGGCGGGGAGATACGCAGTATTTT.

This chain uses TRBV19 with TRBJ2-5, with 13 bases matching TRBD2. V gave up 5 bases and J gave up 5 bases; unmatched junction bases: 11. Germline V lookup: CDR1 LNHDA, CDR2 SQIVND (reference sequence). This CDR3 contains 17 residues. The CDR3 nucleotides read TGTGCCAGTAGTTCCCGGACTAGCGGGAGAGTAAAGGAGACCCAGTACTTC. Protein product: CASSSRTSGRVKETQYF.

The V call is TRBV19, the J call TRBJ1-1; D gene ambiguous. CDR1 is LNHDA, CDR2 SQIVND, per germline (reference sequence). Trimming pared 3 bases from V and 5 bases from J, leaving 16 bases between. The CDR3 is made up of 15 amino acids. CDR3 protein: CASSIYSGWKTEAFF. CDR3 nucleotides: TGTGCCAGTAGTATTTACAGTGGTTGGAAGACTGAAGCTTTCTTT.

The count of this clone is one. The chain links TRBV7-6 to TRBJ2-1; D remains ambiguous. Germline V gives CDR1 SGHVS, CDR2 FNYEAQ. This CDR3 has 15 residues. V was trimmed by 1 base and J by 1 base, leaving 8 bases between them. This chain's CDR3 is CASSLVSRSYNEQFF. The DNA for the CDR3 is TGTGCCAGCAGCTTAGTAAGTAGATCCTACAATGAGCAGTTCTTC.

The chain employs TRBV11-2 and TRBJ2-1; 7 bases align to TRBD2. Germline assignment: CDR1 SGHAT and CDR2 FQNNGV. This CDR3 is built from 16 residues. The V gene end was trimmed by 5 bases and the J gene end by 4 bases; junction bases not matched to a gene: 11. The CDR3 DNA reads TGTGCCAGCAGCGGCAGGACTAGTATGACTTACAATGAGCAGTTCTTC. Its translation: CASSGRTSMTYNEQFF.

A few counts support this clone. V is TRBV7-9 and J is TRBJ1-5; D unclear. This CDR3 contains 16 residues. Germline lookup yields CDR1 SEHNR and CDR2 FQNEAQ (reference sequence). V lost 0 bases and J 2 bases, leaving 11 bases between the germline ends. CDR3 region: CASSLASRQGNQPQHF. The CDR3 DNA follows: TGTGCCAGCAGCTTAGCGTCCAGGCAGGGCAATCAGCCCCAGCATTTT.

The CDR3 region is CAWSVPPPGELFF. CDR3 nucleotides: TGTGCCTGGAGCGTTCCTCCGCCCGGGGAGCTGTTTTTT. V is TRBV30 and J is TRBJ2-2; no clear D. The germline V and J ends were trimmed by 3 bases and 6 bases, with 11 bases remaining between them. The CDR3 spans 13 residues. CDR1 GTSNPN and CDR2 SVGIG come from the germline V gene (reference sequence). Together with reference TRBV30 and TRBJ2-2, the CDR3 gives the full variable domain: SQTIHQWPATLVQPVGSPLSLECTVEGTSNPNLYWYRQAAGRGLQLLFYSVGIGQISSEVPQNLSASRPQDRQFILSSKKLLLSDSGFYLCAWSVPPPGELFFGEGSRLTVL.

The table lists this clone with a few counts. The CDR3: CASARRQNNEQFF. In DNA, the CDR3 is TGTGCCAGCGCGAGACGACAGAACAATGAGCAGTTCTTC. The chain combines TRBV5-4 with TRBJ2-1; D might be TRBD1 (5 bases). V gave up 7 bases and J gave up 5 bases, with 13 bases separating them. CDR3 length: 13 residues. Looked up from germline, CDR1 is SGHNT and CDR2 is YYREEE (reference sequence).

This clone came up a few times. The genes are TRBV25-1 and TRBJ2-3, with D unclear. V lost 1 base to trimming and J lost 1 base, with 3 bases between them. The CDR3 covers 13 residues. Per the germline V gene, CDR1 is MGHDK and CDR2 is SYGVNS. The CDR3 bases are TGTGCCAGCAGTGAATTTGGCACAGATACGCAGTATTTT. Translated: CASSEFGTDTQYF.

The sample holds a few counts of this clone. V is TRBV7-9 and J is TRBJ2-5, with TRBD2 matching 7 bases. Germline values: CDR1 SEHNR, CDR2 FQNEAQ (reference sequence). J lost 1 base, V lost 4 bases, and 3 bases had no gene match. The CDR3 contains 14 residues. The CDR3 sequence: CASSSGLGQETQYF. CDR3 coding DNA: TGTGCCAGCAGCTCCGGACTAGGCCAAGAGACCCAGTACTTC.

This sequence joins TRBV4-1 and TRBJ2-1; 8 nucleotides line up with TRBD2. The CDR3 totals 13 residues. V was pared by 8 bases and J by 7 bases, with 7 bases of the junction left unmatched. Per the germline V gene, CDR1 is MGHRA and CDR2 is YSYEKL. CDR3: CASSRKRENEQFF. The CDR3 nucleotides are TGCGCCAGCTCCCGCAAGCGGGAGAATGAGCAGTTCTTC.

This clone has only a few counts. V is TRBV30 and J is TRBJ1-1; maybe TRBD1 (6 bases). Trimming stripped 2 bases from V and 10 bases from J, with 17 bases between. The CDR3 totals 13 residues. Germline loops: CDR1 GTSNPN, CDR2 SVGIG (reference sequence). The CDR3 region has the DNA TGTGCCTGGAGTTCTCTCTACCGGGGGGCAGCTTTCTTT. This encodes CAWSSLYRGAAFF.

This clone was detected once. The chain carries TRBV15 and TRBJ2-1, with D hard to call. The germline V and J ends were trimmed by 0 bases and 4 bases, with 7 bases remaining between them. Germline loops: CDR1 LNHNV, CDR2 YYDKDF (reference sequence). CDR3 length equals 14 residues. The CDR3, as DNA: TGTGCCACCAGCAGAGATAACTCGTACAATGAGCAGTTCTTC. Translating it yields CATSRDNSYNEQFF.

This chain uses TRBV6-6 with TRBJ2-7, with TRBD1 matching over 7 bases. Germline values: CDR1 MNHNY, CDR2 SVGAGI (reference sequence). This CDR3 region has 15 residues. J was trimmed by 1 base and V by 6 bases; bases with no gene match: 9. The CDR3 protein is CASSSPGTDSYEQYF. The CDR3, as DNA: TGTGCCAGCAGCTCCCCGGGGACAGATTCCTACGAGCAGTACTTC.